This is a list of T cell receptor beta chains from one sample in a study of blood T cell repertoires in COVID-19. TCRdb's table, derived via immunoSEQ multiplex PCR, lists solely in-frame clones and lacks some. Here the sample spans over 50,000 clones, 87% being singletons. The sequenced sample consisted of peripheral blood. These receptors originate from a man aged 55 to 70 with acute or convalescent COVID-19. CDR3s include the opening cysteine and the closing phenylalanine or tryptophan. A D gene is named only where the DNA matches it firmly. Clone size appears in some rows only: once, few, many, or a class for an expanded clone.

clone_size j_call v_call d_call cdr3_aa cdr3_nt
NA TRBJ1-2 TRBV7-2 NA CASSLRRQNYGYTF TGTGCCAGCAGCCTCAGGAGGCAGAACTATGGCTACACCTTC
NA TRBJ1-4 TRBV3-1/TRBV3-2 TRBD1 CASSLHRGGEKLFF TGTGCCAGCAGCCTGCACAGGGGTGGTGAAAAACTGTTTTTT
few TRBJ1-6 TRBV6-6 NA CASRQGYNSPLHF TGTGCCAGCAGACAGGGATATAATTCACCCCTCCACTTT
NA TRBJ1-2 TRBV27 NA CASTPGAGQAFLGGYTF TGTGCCAGCACCCCCGGTGCGGGCCAGGCGTTTTTAGGTGGCTACACCTTC
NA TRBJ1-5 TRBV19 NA CASSTHQGGGQPQHF TGTGCCAGTAGTACCCATCAGGGTGGGGGGCAGCCCCAGCATTTT
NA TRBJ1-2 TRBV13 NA CASTREVGTNYGYTF TGTGCCAGCACTCGCGAGGTAGGAACCAACTATGGCTACACCTTC
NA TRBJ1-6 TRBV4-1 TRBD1 CASSQGQGLDSPLHF TGCGCCAGCAGCCAAGGACAGGGGCTGGATTCACCCCTCCACTTT
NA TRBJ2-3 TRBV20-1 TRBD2 CSASQTSGTDTQYF TGCAGTGCTAGTCAGACTAGCGGCACAGATACGCAGTATTTT
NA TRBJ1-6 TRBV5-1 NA CASRLQGGSPLHF TGCGCCAGCAGGTTACAGGGCGGCTCACCCCTCCACTTT
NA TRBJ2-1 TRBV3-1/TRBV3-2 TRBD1 CASSPTGTALYNEQFF TGTGCCAGCAGCCCGACTGGGACAGCCCTATACAATGAGCAGTTCTTC
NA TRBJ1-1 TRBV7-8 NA CASSQPEYTEAFF TGTGCCAGCAGCCAACCGGAGTACACTGAAGCTTTCTTT
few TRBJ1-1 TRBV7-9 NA CASSFMTENTEAFF TGTGCCAGCAGCTTCATGACAGAGAACACTGAAGCTTTCTTT
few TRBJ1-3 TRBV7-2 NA CASSSGHVSGNTIYF TGTGCCAGCAGCTCAGGACACGTCTCTGGAAACACCATATATTTT
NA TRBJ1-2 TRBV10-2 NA CASSAARDGYTF TGCGCCAGCAGTGCCGCGAGGGATGGCTACACCTTC
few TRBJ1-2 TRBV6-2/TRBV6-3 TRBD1 CASSLQGNYGYTF TGTGCCAGCAGTTTACAGGGGAACTATGGCTACACCTTC
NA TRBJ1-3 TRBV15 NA CATSRDTVGNTIYF TGTGCCACCAGCAGAGATACAGTTGGAAACACCATATATTTT
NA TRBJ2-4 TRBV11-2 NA CASSLPPAKNIQYF TGTGCCAGCAGCTTACCCCCGGCCAAAAACATTCAGTACTTC
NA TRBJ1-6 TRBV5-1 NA CASRSGAENSPLHF TGCGCCAGCCGCTCAGGGGCCGAGAATTCACCCCTCCACTTT
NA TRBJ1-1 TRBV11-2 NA CASTQRGGNTEAFF TGTGCCAGTACACAGAGGGGGGGGAACACTGAAGCTTTCTTT
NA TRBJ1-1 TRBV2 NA CASRRSGLTEAFF TGTGCCTCCCGGCGCTCAGGGCTCACTGAAGCTTTCTTT
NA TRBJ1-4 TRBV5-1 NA CASSLGVGRDEKLFF TGCGCCAGCAGCTTGGGGGTCGGCAGGGATGAAAAACTGTTTTTT
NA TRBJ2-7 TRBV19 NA CASSTFGEGSYEQYF TGTGCCAGTAGCACCTTCGGAGAGGGCAGCTACGAGCAGTACTTC